A single T cell receptor (beta chain) is shown here with its context. This clonotype has just a few counts. What antigen it recognizes has not been identified. Base qualities are missing; no much larger clone stands one base away. From cysteine to phenylalanine, the CDR3 is 14 amino acids long. The CDR3 DNA has 42 bases and is translated from base 1. The germline V gene specifies MGHDK as CDR1 and SYGVNS as CDR2. Between the V and J ends, shortened by 4 bases and 3 bases respectively, the junction contains 11 bases. Every donor in the study was a healthy Caucasian. Libraries were made using 5' RACE. Instrument on record: Illumina HiSeq 2000. A universal primer binding site was added through template switching, and the final cDNA carried a unique molecular identifier so that TCR cDNA molecules could be counted accurately. Specific primers in the conserved constant-segment region were used to synthesize first-strand cDNA for TCR alpha and beta chains. To control for contamination, each cDNA library was double barcoded with a SMART-Mk sample barcode plus Illumina barcodes. TruSeq adapter sequences and Illumina sample barcodes were added in two successive PCR steps. The Illumina HiSeq platform was used with custom primers to sequence TCR alpha and beta cDNA libraries. The authors' analysis ran thus. MiGEC processed the raw reads to extract unique molecular identifiers, while MiXCR was used to determine the CDR3 positions. Recombination models were inferred per individual with the repgenHMM and IGoR tools using an EM algorithm. The analysis of shared clonotypes was done with the tcR package in R, with sharing normalized by the product of cloneset sizes. To study raw recombination free of thymic and clonal selection effects, out-of-frame nonproductive sequences were analyzed. The raw public data were reprocessed by TCRdb itself: fastp quality trimming at Q25, MiXCR clonotype calling, in-frame beta chains only. Each entry merges the rows of one CDR3 protein and shows their most common DNA and genes. The V and J calls reflect TCRdb's pipeline rather than the authors' work. The sample profile shows approximately 1.8 million distinct CDR3 sequences; more than 30% of them were found once. 0.25% to 0.3% of the sample is held by the ten biggest clonotypes.

These data come from a study of identical twins (dated by TCRdb to 2016 to 2017). About the study as a whole: To test whether fetal clonotypes persist, this study deep-sequenced TCR alpha and beta repertoires from monozygotic twins, from unrelated adults of various ages, and from cord blood. To rule out contamination, the twin experiments were replicated at different times with different library preparation protocols. Findings and caveats that apply to the study as a whole: Because the same donors could not be followed over many years, conclusions were based on cross-sectional statistical analysis. Invariant T cells such as MAIT and iNKT could partly confound zero-insertion analyses, although diverse VJ usage argued against such confounding for most clonotypes. Out-of-frame TCR alpha sequences shared between twins showed an excess of low generation-probability sequences compared with coincidental sharing between unrelated individuals. A weaker excess of twin sharing was found in beta out-of-frame sequences because the signal-to-noise ratio was lowered by fewer shared sequences. Fewer insertions were carried by abundant cord blood beta clonotypes, a similar but weaker trend appeared in young adult naive repertoires, and no such trend appeared in memory repertoires. In monozygotic twins, recombination models systematically underestimated out-of-frame TCR alpha sharing, but the models matched the sharing seen between unrelated individuals.

Sequenced sample: cord blood. The clonotype comes from a newborn girl in good health. The chain is made from TRBV25-1 and TRBJ2-3, with the D gene not confidently named. The DNA sequence is given as TGTGCCAGCAGTGGATCTCTTACTACAGATACGCAGTATTTT. This is translated as CASSGSLTTDTQYF.